The entry below describes one TCR beta chain. Trimming took off 0 bases at V and 9 bases at J, with 10 bases between the two ends. CDR3 size: 13 residues. Per the germline V gene, CDR1 is SGHRS and CDR2 is YFSETQ. Amplification used 60 Vbeta primers and 13 Jbeta primers. Produced via immunoSEQ multiplex PCR; TCRdb's table is partial and in-frame only. The table lists 140,000 or so clones, about 72% of them singletons, with less than 2.5% in the top ten. The data stem from a study of cytomegalovirus exposure and HLA in healthy donors. The clonotype was recovered from a man aged 40-55 years in good health and CMV-seronegative. V is TRBV5-1 and J is TRBJ1-5; D might be TRBD1 (5 bases). The sample taken for sequencing was PBMCs. The CDR3 region has the DNA TGCGCCAGCAGCTTGGAACCGGGGGGGCCCCAGCATTTT. It translates to CASSLEPGGPQHF.